The 27 T cell receptor beta chains listed next were all sequenced from one sample in a study of blood T cell repertoires in COVID-19. Produced via immunoSEQ multiplex PCR; TCRdb's table is partial and in-frame only. The sample holds around 260,000 clones; about 89% are singletons and the top ten take 2.3%. The sample was peripheral blood. These receptors were obtained from a woman aged 50 to 60 with acute or convalescent COVID-19.

The chain combines TRBV30 with TRBJ2-3; weak D call: TRBD2 (5 bases). V lost 0 bases and J lost 4, with 11 bases in between. The CDR3 is 14 amino acids. CDR1 GTSNPN and CDR2 SVGIG come from the germline V gene (reference sequence). The CDR3 loop is CAWSVRTLPDTQYF. CDR3 coding DNA: TGTGCCTGGAGTGTACGGACTTTACCAGATACGCAGTATTTT.

This clone was picked up one time. The rearrangement uses TRBV5-1 and TRBJ1-1, with no clear D. V was shortened by 5 bases and J by 1 base, with 9 bases between the two germline ends. The CDR3 contains 13 residues. The germline V gene encodes CDR1 SGHRS and CDR2 YFSETQ. In DNA form, the CDR3 reads TGCGCCAGCAGTACCGACTGGAACACTGAAGCTTTCTTT. It encodes CASSTDWNTEAFF.

The chain combines TRBV2 with TRBJ1-4; 8 nucleotides match TRBD1. Germline V gene sequence: CDR1 SNHLY, CDR2 FYNNEI. CDR3 length: 15 amino acids. After removal of 3 bases from V and 5 bases from J, the junction contained 5 bases not matched to a gene. CDR3: CASSEDTGGNEKLFF. In nucleotides, the CDR3 is TGTGCCAGCAGTGAGGATACAGGGGGGAATGAAAAACTGTTTTTT.

The CDR3 DNA reads as TGCGCCAGCAGCTTAGAAGGACAGGGTACCATATATTTT. Encoded protein: CASSLEGQGTIYF. The rearrangement uses TRBV5-1 and TRBJ1-3, with 8 bases aligning to TRBD1. This CDR3 region has 13 residues. Germline assignment: CDR1 SGHRS and CDR2 YFSETQ. The junction had 5 bases not matched to a gene; V was cut back by 2 bases and J by 10 bases.

The chain is built from TRBV13 and TRBJ1-3, with TRBD1 as a possible D gene (5 bases). Germline V gene sequence: CDR1 PRHDT, CDR2 FYEKMQ (reference sequence). The CDR3 length is 13 residues. Trimming left V 4 bases short and J 4 bases short, with 8 bases between. The CDR3 loop is CASSSRDGNTIYF. For the CDR3, the DNA is TGTGCCAGCAGCTCGCGGGACGGAAACACCATATATTTT.

The rearrangement joins TRBV12-3 or TRBV12-4 to TRBJ1-5; weak D call: TRBD1 (5 bases). The V gene lost 5 bases and the J gene lost 7 bases, with 12 bases spanning the gap. This CDR3 contains 13 residues. The CDR3 DNA sequence: TGTGCCAGCAGTGGGTGGGGGAGGCAGCCCCAGCATTTT. Protein product: CASSGWGRQPQHF.

This rearrangement joins TRBV10-3 to TRBJ1-1; D unclear. The germline CDR1 and CDR2 sequences are ENHRY and SYGVKD. The CDR3 is 13 amino acids. Between the trimmed V and J ends, which lost 2 bases and 1 base, there was a span of 5 bases. As DNA, the CDR3 is TGTGCCATCAGTGAGGTCCAGAACACTGAAGCTTTCTTT. Protein: CAISEVQNTEAFF.

This clone appeared once. The V gene is TRBV24-1, the J gene TRBJ2-1; 7 nucleotides match TRBD1. Germline CDR1 reads KGHDR; CDR2 reads SFDVKD. Germline trimming cut 3 bases from V and 4 bases from J; bases unmatched to any gene: 11. The CDR3 is 17 amino acids. DNA of the CDR3: TGTGCCACCAGTGATGGGGCCCGGGACAGCGCATACAATGAGCAGTTCTTC. Residues: CATSDGARDSAYNEQFF.

The chain combines TRBV28 with TRBJ2-5; D gene uncertain. Germline CDR1 reads MDHEN; CDR2 reads SYDVKM. With 3 bases removed from V and 2 bases from J, the gap between germline ends came to 7 bases. This CDR3 spans 13 amino acids. The CDR3 loop is CASSFRLQETQYF. Here the CDR3 DNA reads TGTGCCAGCAGTTTCCGACTGCAAGAGACCCAGTACTTC.

This clone has only a few counts. The genes are TRBV7-2 and TRBJ2-7, with TRBD2 matching over 7 bases. Looked up from germline, CDR1 is SGHTA and CDR2 is FQGNSA. The CDR3 runs 14 residues. Trimming removed 3 bases from V and 0 bases from J; junction bases left unmatched: 2. CDR3: CASSLGTTSYEQYF. Written as DNA, the CDR3 is TGTGCCAGCAGCTTGGGGACTACCTCCTACGAGCAGTACTTC.

DNA of the CDR3: TGCAGTGCTAGTGACAGAAGAACGAACACTGAAGCTTTCTTT. Translation: CSASDRRTNTEAFF. The V and J genes are TRBV20-1 and TRBJ1-1; TRBD1 is a possible D gene (5 bases). The CDR3 totals 14 residues. The V gene's germline CDR1 is DFQATT and CDR2 SNEGSKA (reference sequence). V lost 3 bases and J 1 base, leaving 12 bases between the germline ends.

CDR3 in DNA: TGTGCCAGTAGTTCTCAGGGTAGCAATCAGCCCCAGCATTTT. The encoded protein is CASSSQGSNQPQHF. V and J are TRBV19 and TRBJ1-5, with a possible D match to TRBD1 (5 bases). The germline CDR1 and CDR2 sequences are LNHDA and SQIVND (reference sequence). The CDR3 contains 14 residues. V gave up 5 bases and J gave up 0 bases, with 8 bases separating them.

The chain has TRBV5-8 and TRBJ2-5; TRBD2 agrees at 11 bases. Trimming cost V 3 bases and J 6 bases; bases outside gene matches: 7. The CDR3 loop spans 15 amino acids. CDR1 and CDR2 (germline): SGHTS, YDEGEE. The CDR3 loop is CASSSLAGGVKTQYF. The CDR3 DNA is TGTGCCAGCAGCTCGCTAGCGGGAGGTGTGAAGACCCAGTACTTC.

The rearrangement joins TRBV2 to TRBJ1-2; 7 nucleotides agree with TRBD1. In germline, CDR1 is SNHLY, CDR2 FYNNEI. V lost 6 bases, J lost 3 bases, and 13 bases stayed unmatched. The CDR3 runs 16 residues. The CDR3 sequence is CASSPDVQGPHYGYTF. As DNA, the CDR3 is TGTGCCAGCAGCCCCGACGTACAGGGGCCGCACTATGGCTACACCTTC.

The V and J genes are TRBV18 and TRBJ2-1; D unresolved. Germline lookup yields CDR1 KGHSH and CDR2 LQKENI. V was trimmed by 0 bases and J by 9 bases, leaving 9 bases between them. The CDR3 has 13 residues. The CDR3 DNA sequence: TGTGCCAGCTCACCACCGGCTAGTGTTGAGCAGTTCTTC. This sequence encodes CASSPPASVEQFF.

The chain has TRBV2 and TRBJ1-2, with TRBD1 matching 9 bases. With V trimmed by 6 bases and J by 6 bases, 5 bases remained unmatched. The germline CDR1 and CDR2 sequences are SNHLY and FYNNEI. The CDR3 contains 13 residues. The CDR3 loop reads CASRVGQGDGYTF. In nucleotides, the CDR3 is TGTGCCAGCAGGGTGGGACAGGGCGATGGCTACACCTTC. The whole variable domain, remainder taken from reference TRBV2 and TRBJ1-2, is EPEVTQTPSHQVTQMGQEVILRCVPISNHLYFYWYRQILGQKVEFLVSFYNNEISEKSEIFDDQFSVERPDGSNFTLKIRSTKLEDSAMYFCASRVGQGDGYTFGSGTRLTVV.

This clone was seen only once. The rearrangement joins TRBV13 to TRBJ2-3; 9 positions agree with TRBD2. The CDR3 has 15 amino acids. In germline, CDR1 is PRHDT, CDR2 FYEKMQ (reference sequence). V trimming: 5 bases; J trimming: 1 base; junction bases outside the gene matches: 4. The CDR3 here is CASSPRGGGTDTQYF. Written as DNA, the CDR3 is TGTGCCAGCAGCCCCCGCGGGGGGGGCACAGATACGCAGTATTTT.

V and J are TRBV28 and TRBJ1-1; D call uncertain. This CDR3 region has 12 residues. Deletions cut 6 bases from V and 10 bases from J, with 15 bases between. Germline V gene sequence: CDR1 MDHEN, CDR2 SYDVKM. CDR3 bases: TGTGCCAGCAGCCTCGCAAGATCGGGAGCTTTCTTT. This gives the protein CASSLARSGAFF.

The chain combines TRBV5-1 with TRBJ2-1, with 10 positions matching TRBD1. Trimming removed 4 bases from V and 7 bases from J; junction bases left unmatched: 5. The length of the CDR3 is 14 residues. Germline CDR1 reads SGHRS; CDR2 reads YFSETQ. The CDR3 loop is CASSPGQGWNEQFF. CDR3 bases: TGCGCCAGCAGCCCGGGACAGGGGTGGAATGAGCAGTTCTTC. The variable domain in full, with the rest retrieved from reference TRBV5-1 and TRBJ2-1, is KAGVTQTPRYLIKTRGQQVTLSCSPISGHRSVSWYQQTPGQGLQFLFEYFSETQRNKGNFPGRFSGRQFSNSRSEMNVSTLELGDSALYLCASSPGQGWNEQFFGPGTRLTVL.

To note about this clone: Other DNA sequences from this sample encode an identical CDR3 as well. The chain recombines TRBV29-1 with TRBJ2-7, with 9 bases lining up with TRBD1. Germline V gene data show CDR1 as SQVTM and CDR2 as ANQGSEA. This CDR3 spans 12 amino acids. V shed 7 bases, J shed 2 bases, and the junction held 3 bases outside the gene matches. The CDR3 here is CSAGQGAYEQYF. CDR3 bases: TGCAGCGCGGGACAGGGTGCCTACGAGCAGTACTTC.

This chain connects TRBV23-1 to TRBJ1-3; D might be TRBD1 (6 bases). TRBV23-1 is assigned to the ORF class and has an uncertain function. The CDR3 extends over 17 amino acids. Trimming took 2 bases from V and 0 from J, leaving 14 bases between them. CDR3 amino acids: CASSQGGLHISGNTIYF. Written as DNA, the CDR3 is TGCGCCAGCAGTCAAGGGGGCCTACACATCTCTGGAAACACCATATATTTT.

The V gene is TRBV3-1 (or the pseudogene TRBV3-2), the J gene TRBJ2-1; D is unresolved. The CDR3 consists of 15 residues. The germline CDR1 and CDR2 sequences are LGHDT and YNNKEL (reference sequence). Trimming left V 5 bases short and J 0 bases short, with 11 bases between. The CDR3 nucleotides read TGTGCCAGCAGCGAAGTAATGGCCTCCTACAATGAGCAGTTCTTC. It translates to CASSEVMASYNEQFF.

The chain joins TRBV5-1 to TRBJ1-2, with D unclear. With 4 bases removed from V and 8 bases from J, the gap between germline ends came to 18 bases. The CDR3 spans 14 residues. Germline V lookup: CDR1 SGHRS, CDR2 YFSETQ. In nucleotides, the CDR3 is TGCGCCAGCAGCCCACTCACTTCACCGGGGGGCTACACCTTC. It yields the protein CASSPLTSPGGYTF.

This clone was observed a handful of times. The V call is TRBV29-1, the J call TRBJ1-3, with 10 bases lining up with TRBD1. The ends lost 4 bases at V and 2 bases at J; junction bases unmatched: 2. Germline CDR1 SQVTM, CDR2 ANQGSEA. This CDR3 has 14 amino acids. The DNA for the CDR3 is TGCAGCGTTGGACAGGGGGCCCCTGGAAACACCATATATTTT. Translation gives CSVGQGAPGNTIYF. The entire variable domain, with the rest obtained from reference TRBV29-1 and TRBJ1-3, is as follows: SAVISQKPSRDICQRGTSLTIQCQVDSQVTMMFWYRQQPGQSLTLIATANQGSEATYESGFVIDKFPISRPNLTFSTLTVSNMSPEDSSIYLCSVGQGAPGNTIYFGEGSWLTVV.

This rearrangement joins TRBV6-2 or TRBV6-3 to TRBJ1-5; D unresolved. V lost 0 bases, J lost 6 bases, and 9 bases lay in between. Germline CDR1 MNHEY, CDR2 SVGEGT. The CDR3 totals 14 residues. The CDR3: CASSYSLPSQPQHF. The CDR3, as DNA: TGTGCCAGCAGTTACTCTCTTCCTTCTCAGCCCCAGCATTTT.

This chain links TRBV6-1 with TRBJ1-2; maybe TRBD1 (5 bases). The CDR3 has 14 residues. Germline V lookup: CDR1 MNHNS, CDR2 SASEGT. Trimming cost V 0 bases and J 7 bases, with 12 bases left between them. The CDR3 DNA sequence: TGTGCCAGCAGTGAAGCCCCGGGGGGATTTGGCTACACCTTC. Translation: CASSEAPGGFGYTF.

Written as DNA, the CDR3 is TGTGCCAGCACCTACCCGGAGGGGGCGGGCACTGAAGCTTTCTTT. Protein product: CASTYPEGAGTEAFF. This rearrangement joins TRBV28 to TRBJ1-1; 7 bases fit TRBD1. The CDR3 sequence is 15 residues long. V dropped 7 bases and J dropped 4; count of bases not matched to a gene: 12. The germline V gene has CDR1 MDHEN and CDR2 SYDVKM. The full variable domain, its missing parts supplied by reference TRBV28 and TRBJ1-1, is DVKVTQSSRYLVKRTGEKVFLECVQDMDHENMFWYRQDPGLGLRLIYFSYDVKMKEKGDIPEGYSVSREKKERFSLILESASTNQTSMYLCASTYPEGAGTEAFFGQGTRLTVV.